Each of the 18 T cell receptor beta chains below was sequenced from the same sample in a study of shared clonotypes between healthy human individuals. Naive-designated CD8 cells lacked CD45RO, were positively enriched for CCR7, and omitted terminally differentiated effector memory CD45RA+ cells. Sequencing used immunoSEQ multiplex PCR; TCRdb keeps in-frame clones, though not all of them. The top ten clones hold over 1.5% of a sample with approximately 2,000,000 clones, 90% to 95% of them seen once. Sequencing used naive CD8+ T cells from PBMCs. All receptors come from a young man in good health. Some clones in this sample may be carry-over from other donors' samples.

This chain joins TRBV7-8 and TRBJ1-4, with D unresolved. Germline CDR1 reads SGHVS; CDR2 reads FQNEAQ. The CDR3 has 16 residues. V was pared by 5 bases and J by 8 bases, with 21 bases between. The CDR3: CASSPLSGRKKEKLFF. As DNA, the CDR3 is TGTGCCAGCAGCCCCCTCAGCGGCCGGAAAAAAGAAAAACTGTTTTTT.

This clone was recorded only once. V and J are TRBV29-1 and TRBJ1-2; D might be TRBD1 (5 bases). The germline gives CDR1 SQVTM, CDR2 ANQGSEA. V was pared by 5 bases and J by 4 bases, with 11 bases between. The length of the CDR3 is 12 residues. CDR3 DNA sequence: TGCAGCGTTCTGTCAGGGCCCTATGGCTACACCTTC. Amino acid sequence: CSVLSGPYGYTF.

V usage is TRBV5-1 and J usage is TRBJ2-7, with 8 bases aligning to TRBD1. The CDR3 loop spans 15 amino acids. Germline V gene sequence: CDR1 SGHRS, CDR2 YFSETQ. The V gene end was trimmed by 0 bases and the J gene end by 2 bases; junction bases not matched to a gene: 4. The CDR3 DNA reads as TGCGCCAGCAGCTTGGAGCCGGACAGGGCCTACGAGCAGTACTTC. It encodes CASSLEPDRAYEQYF.

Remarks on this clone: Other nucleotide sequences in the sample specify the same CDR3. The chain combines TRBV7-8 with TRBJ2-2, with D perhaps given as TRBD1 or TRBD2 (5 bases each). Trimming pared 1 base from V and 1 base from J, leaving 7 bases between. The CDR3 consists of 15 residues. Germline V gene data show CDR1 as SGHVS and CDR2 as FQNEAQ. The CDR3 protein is CASSLERGNTGELFF. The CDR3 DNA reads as TGTGCCAGCAGCTTAGAGAGGGGGAACACCGGGGAGCTGTTTTTT.

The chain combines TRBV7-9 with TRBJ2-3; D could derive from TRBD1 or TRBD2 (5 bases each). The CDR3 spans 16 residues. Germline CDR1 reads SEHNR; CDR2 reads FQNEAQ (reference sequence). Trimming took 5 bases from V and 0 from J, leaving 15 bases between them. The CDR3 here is CASSSRDPTSTDTQYF. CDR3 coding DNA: TGTGCCAGCAGCAGCCGGGACCCTACTAGCACAGATACGCAGTATTTT.

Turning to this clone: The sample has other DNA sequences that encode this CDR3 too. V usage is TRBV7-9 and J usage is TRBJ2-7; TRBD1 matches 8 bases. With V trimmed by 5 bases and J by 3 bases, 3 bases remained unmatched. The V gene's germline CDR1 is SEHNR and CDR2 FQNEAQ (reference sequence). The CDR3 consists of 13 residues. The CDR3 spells CASSRDRGYEQYF. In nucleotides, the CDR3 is TGTGCCAGCAGCCGCGACAGGGGCTACGAGCAGTACTTC.

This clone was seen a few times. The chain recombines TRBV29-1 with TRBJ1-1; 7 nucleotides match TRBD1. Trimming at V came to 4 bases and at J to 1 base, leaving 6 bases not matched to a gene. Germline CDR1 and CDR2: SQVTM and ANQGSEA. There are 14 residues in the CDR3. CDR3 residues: CSVATGVWNTEAFF. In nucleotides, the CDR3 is TGCAGCGTTGCTACAGGGGTATGGAACACTGAAGCTTTCTTT.

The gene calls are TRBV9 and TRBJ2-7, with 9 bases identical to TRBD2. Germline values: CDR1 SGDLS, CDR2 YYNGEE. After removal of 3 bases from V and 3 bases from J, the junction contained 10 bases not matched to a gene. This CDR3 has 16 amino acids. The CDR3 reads CASSADTGTSSYEQYF. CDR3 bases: TGTGCCAGCAGCGCTGATACCGGGACTAGCAGCTACGAGCAGTACTTC.

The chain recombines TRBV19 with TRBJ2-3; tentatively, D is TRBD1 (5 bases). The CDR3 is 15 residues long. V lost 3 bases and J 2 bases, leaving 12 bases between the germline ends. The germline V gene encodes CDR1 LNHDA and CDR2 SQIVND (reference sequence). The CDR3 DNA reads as TGTGCCAGTAGTATGATGGACATATCCACAGATACGCAGTATTTT. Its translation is CASSMMDISTDTQYF.

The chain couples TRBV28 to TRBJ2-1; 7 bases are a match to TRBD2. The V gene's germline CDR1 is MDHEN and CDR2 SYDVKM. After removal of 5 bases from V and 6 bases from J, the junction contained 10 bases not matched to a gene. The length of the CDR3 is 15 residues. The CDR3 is CASSPRTSWINEQFF. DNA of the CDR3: TGTGCCAGCAGTCCCCGGACTAGTTGGATCAATGAGCAGTTCTTC.

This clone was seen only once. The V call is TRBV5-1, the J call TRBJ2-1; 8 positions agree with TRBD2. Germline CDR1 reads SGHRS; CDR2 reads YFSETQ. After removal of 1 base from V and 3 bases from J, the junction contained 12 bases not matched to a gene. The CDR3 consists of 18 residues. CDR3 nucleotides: TGCGCCAGCAGCTTGCCAAAGGCGGGGCGGGAGGTCTACAATGAGCAGTTCTTC. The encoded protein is CASSLPKAGREVYNEQFF.

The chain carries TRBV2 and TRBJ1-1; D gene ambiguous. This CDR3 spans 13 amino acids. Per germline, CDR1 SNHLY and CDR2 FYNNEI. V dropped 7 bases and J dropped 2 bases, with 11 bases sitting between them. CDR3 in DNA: TGTGCCAGCAAGGTCGGGGAAAACACTGAAGCTTTCTTT. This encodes CASKVGENTEAFF.

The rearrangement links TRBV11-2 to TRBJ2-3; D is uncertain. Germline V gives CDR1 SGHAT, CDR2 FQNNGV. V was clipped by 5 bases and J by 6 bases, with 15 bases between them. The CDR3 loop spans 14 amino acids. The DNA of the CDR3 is TGTGCCAGCAGCCCCCCGGGCTGGGCGGATACGCAGTATTTT. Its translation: CASSPPGWADTQYF.

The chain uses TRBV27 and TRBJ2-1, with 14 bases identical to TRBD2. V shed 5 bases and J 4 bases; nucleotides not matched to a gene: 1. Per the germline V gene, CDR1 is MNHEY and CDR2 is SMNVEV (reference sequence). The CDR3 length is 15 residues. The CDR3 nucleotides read TGTGCCAGCAGTAGGACTAGCGGGAGGTACAATGAGCAGTTCTTC. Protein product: CASSRTSGRYNEQFF.

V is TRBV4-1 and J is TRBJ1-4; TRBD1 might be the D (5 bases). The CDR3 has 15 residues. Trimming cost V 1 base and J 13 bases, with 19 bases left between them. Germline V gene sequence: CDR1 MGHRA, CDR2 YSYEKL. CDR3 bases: TGCGCCAGCAGCCAAGTTTTTTTGTCCGGGGACTTACTGTTTTTT. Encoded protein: CASSQVFLSGDLLFF.

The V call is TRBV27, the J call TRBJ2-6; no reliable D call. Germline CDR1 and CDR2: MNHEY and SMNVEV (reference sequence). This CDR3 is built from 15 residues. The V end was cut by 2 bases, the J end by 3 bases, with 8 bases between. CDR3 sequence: CASSLVFGGANVLTF. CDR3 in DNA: TGTGCCAGCAGTTTAGTTTTCGGTGGGGCCAACGTCCTGACTTTC.

Here the CDR3 DNA reads TGTGCCACCAGCAGGAACTTTAGAGATACGCAGTATTTT. Its translation: CATSRNFRDTQYF. V is TRBV15 and J is TRBJ2-3; D gene unclear. Trimming removed 3 bases at V and 5 bases at J, with 9 bases between. The germline V gene encodes CDR1 LNHNV and CDR2 YYDKDF (reference sequence). The CDR3 sequence is 13 residues long.

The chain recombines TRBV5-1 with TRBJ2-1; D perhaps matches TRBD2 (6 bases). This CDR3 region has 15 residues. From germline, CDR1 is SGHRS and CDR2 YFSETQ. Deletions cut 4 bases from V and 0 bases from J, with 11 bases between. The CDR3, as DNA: TGCGCCAGCAGCGGCGGGAAGAGCTCCTACAATGAGCAGTTCTTC. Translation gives CASSGGKSSYNEQFF.